The present TCR beta chain was sequenced within a study of technical replicates of blood from several donors. The CDR3 is 13 amino acids. The germline V gene encodes CDR1 LNHDA and CDR2 SQIVND (reference sequence). V lost 5 bases and J lost 3, with 10 bases in between. Clones were sequenced by immunoSEQ multiplex PCR, and TCRdb holds only the in-frame ones, with some missing. The sample shows 65,000 to 90,000 clones, around 94% of them seen only once. The V and J genes are TRBV19 and TRBJ1-1; D uncertain. This clonotype was sampled from a human donor in good health. Input material: T cells isolated from PBMCs. In nucleotides, the CDR3 is TGTGCCAGTAGTTCAACGGGTTACACTGAAGCTTTCTTT. It codes for CASSSTGYTEAFF.